A single T cell receptor beta chain is shown here with its context. Profiling relied on immunoSEQ multiplex PCR, and the TCRdb table lists in-frame clones only, not all of them. This table holds tens of thousands of clones, around nine tenths found once. The data derive from a study of blood T cell repertoires in COVID-19. This CDR3 has 16 residues. CDR1 and CDR2 from the germline V gene are MNHEY and SVGAGI. Trimming removed 4 bases from V and 7 bases from J; junction bases left unmatched: 7. The sample consisted of peripheral blood. The sequence derives from a man aged 35-49 years with acute or convalescent COVID-19. This chain joins TRBV6-5 and TRBJ2-2, with 12 nucleotides matching TRBD2. The CDR3 spells CASSSLAGGPVGELFF. The CDR3 nucleotides read TGTGCCAGCAGTTCTCTAGCGGGAGGGCCGGTCGGGGAGCTGTTTTTT.